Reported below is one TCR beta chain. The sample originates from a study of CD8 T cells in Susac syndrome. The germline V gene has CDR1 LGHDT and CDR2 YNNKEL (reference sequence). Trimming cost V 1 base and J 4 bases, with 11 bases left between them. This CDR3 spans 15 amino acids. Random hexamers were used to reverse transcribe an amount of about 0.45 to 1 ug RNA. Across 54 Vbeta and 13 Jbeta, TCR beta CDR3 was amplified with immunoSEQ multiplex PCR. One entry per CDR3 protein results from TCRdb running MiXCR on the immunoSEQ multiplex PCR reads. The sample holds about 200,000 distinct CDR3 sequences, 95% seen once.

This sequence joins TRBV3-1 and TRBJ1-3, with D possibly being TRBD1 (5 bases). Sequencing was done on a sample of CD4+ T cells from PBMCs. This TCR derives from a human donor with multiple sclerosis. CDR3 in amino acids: CASSQGQTRGNTIYF. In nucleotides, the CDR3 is TGTGCCAGCAGCCAAGGACAGACTCGAGGAAACACCATATATTTT.